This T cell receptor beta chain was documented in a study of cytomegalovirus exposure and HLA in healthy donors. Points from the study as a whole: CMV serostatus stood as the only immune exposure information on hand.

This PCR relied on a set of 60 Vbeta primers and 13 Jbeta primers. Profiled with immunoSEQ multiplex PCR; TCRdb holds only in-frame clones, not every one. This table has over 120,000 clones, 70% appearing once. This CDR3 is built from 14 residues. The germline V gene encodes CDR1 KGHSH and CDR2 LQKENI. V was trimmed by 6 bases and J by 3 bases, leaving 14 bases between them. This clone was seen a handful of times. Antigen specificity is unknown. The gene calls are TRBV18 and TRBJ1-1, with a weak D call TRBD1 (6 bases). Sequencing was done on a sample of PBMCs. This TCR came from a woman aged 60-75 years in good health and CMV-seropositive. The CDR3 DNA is TGTGCCAGCTCGCCTAGGGGGTCGGACACTGAAGCTTTCTTT. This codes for CASSPRGSDTEAFF.